The TCR beta chain under discussion was sequenced for a study of neurological immune-mediated disorders. General study results and limits: HTLV-1-associated myelopathy displayed the greatest TCR clonal expansion, and multiple sclerosis exhibited the smallest, lower than that of healthy controls.

The sample holds many counts of this clonotype. Its antigen is still unknown. CDR1 and CDR2 from the germline V gene are SGHDT and YYEEEE. The CDR3 has 12 residues. V dropped 2 bases and J dropped 9 bases, with 9 bases sitting between them. A single record per CDR3 protein comes from TCRdb applying MiXCR to the 5' RACE reads. The table records tens of thousands of distinct CDR3 sequences, approximately 10% of them present only once. This receptor was obtained from a middle-aged man in good health. Sequenced sample: PBMCs. The J gene is TRBJ2-1, the V gene TRBV5-6; D is perhaps TRBD2 (5 bases). The CDR3 DNA reads TGTGCCAGCAGCTTAGCGCGGGCTGAGCAGTTCTTC. Protein sequence: CASSLARAEQFF. Filled out from reference TRBV5-6 and TRBJ2-1, the complete variable domain reads DAGVTQSPTHLIKTRGQQVTLRCSPKSGHDTVSWYQQALGQGPQFIFQYYEEEERQRGNFPDRFSGHQFPNYSSELNVNALLLGDSALYLCASSLARAEQFFGPGTRLTVL.